The entry that follows covers one T cell receptor (beta chain) sequence. The method was immunoSEQ multiplex PCR; TCRdb's version includes in-frame clones alone and lacks a portion of them. This sample carries approximately 100,000 clones, 90% of them seen once, and the ten largest clones take about 4.2%. The source of the sample is a study of control samples from healthy donors and cancer patients. Sequencing used blood. This TCR was recovered from a human donor in good health. The donor label of this sample is uncertain.

The CDR3 DNA is TGTGCCACCAGTGAACGGGACAGTTGGCAGCCCCAGCATTTT. It specifies CATSERDSWQPQHF. The chain combines TRBV24-1 with TRBJ1-5, with 7 bases identical to TRBD1. J lost 7 bases, V lost 4 bases, and 6 bases had no gene match. The CDR3 length is 14 residues. Germline-derived CDR1 and CDR2 are KGHDR and SFDVKD.